The 31 T cell receptor beta chains listed next were all sequenced from one sample in a study of molecular identifiers for immune sequencing clone quantification. Each CDR3 protein gets one entry after TCRdb re-called the PCR reads with MiXCR. Here the sample spans more than 550,000 distinct CDR3 sequences, roughly 23% being singletons. The sample consisted of naive CD8+ T cells from blood, with Jurkat cell RNA spiked in. The sample's subset: FACS-sorted CD8+CD4-CCR7+CD45RA+ naive T cells. Source of these receptors: a human donor in good health. Some libraries in this study had Jurkat cell RNA spiked in.

This clonotype appeared many times. The V and J genes are TRBV7-9 and TRBJ1-6, with no clear D. V dropped 5 bases and J dropped 12 bases, with 11 bases sitting between them. The CDR3 is made up of 12 amino acids. Per the germline V gene, CDR1 is SEHNR and CDR2 is FQNEAQ (reference sequence). CDR3 residues: CASSSPDLPLHF. The CDR3 DNA reads TGTGCCAGCAGCAGCCCCGACTTACCCCTCCACTTT.

This clonotype has a count of ten or more. The chain couples TRBV3-1 to TRBJ2-2; possible D gene TRBD2, 5 bases. The CDR3 covers 17 residues. The germline V and J ends were trimmed by 1 base and 3 bases, with 15 bases remaining between them. Germline loops: CDR1 LGHDT, CDR2 YNNKEL (reference sequence). The CDR3 spells CASSQVFSGAYTGELFF. In DNA, the CDR3 is TGTGCCAGCAGCCAAGTTTTCAGCGGAGCTTACACCGGGGAGCTGTTTTTT.

J is TRBJ2-7 and V is TRBV6-6, with no clear D. Trimming took off 5 bases at V and 0 bases at J, with 14 bases between the two ends. The CDR3 is made up of 15 amino acids. Germline V lookup: CDR1 MNHNY, CDR2 SVGAGI (reference sequence). CDR3 DNA sequence: TGTGCCAGCAGTCCTTCTACTATTAGCTCCTACGAGCAGTACTTC. Translated: CASSPSTISSYEQYF.

The chain recombines TRBV6-5 with TRBJ2-2, with D hard to call. Germline CDR1 is MNHEY and CDR2 is SVGAGI. CDR3 length: 16 residues. V lost 6 bases and J lost 4, with 18 bases in between. The CDR3 nucleotides read TGTGCCAGCAGCCCAATTATCCCGGGCCGCACCGGGGAGCTGTTTTTT. Protein: CASSPIIPGRTGELFF.

With regard to this clonotype: A read error is possible here, since a much larger clone lies one base away. The rearrangement joins TRBV5-3 to TRBJ2-7, with TRBD2 matching over 9 bases. TRBV5-3 is known as an ORF, though its function is uncertain. The CDR3 has 15 residues. The CDR3 spells CASSLAASGNHKQYF. CDR3 nucleotide sequence: TGTGCCAGCAGCTTGGCGGCTAGCGGGAACCACAAGCAGTACTTC.

The chain employs TRBV7-9 and TRBJ2-1; perhaps TRBD1 as D (5 bases). Germline CDR1 reads SEHNR; CDR2 reads FQNEAQ (reference sequence). The CDR3 consists of 15 residues. The germline V and J ends were trimmed by 0 bases and 7 bases, with 13 bases remaining between them. Written as DNA, the CDR3 is TGTGCCAGCAGCTTAGCGGGGCTAGGTGTGAATGAGCAGTTCTTC. It translates to CASSLAGLGVNEQFF.

Turning to this clonotype: A clone one base away is much larger, so this may be a read error. The chain joins TRBV28 to TRBJ2-4, with D possibly being TRBD1 (6 bases). Germline CDR1 reads MDHEN; CDR2 reads SYDVKM. The CDR3 is 16 residues long. In DNA, the CDR3 is TGTGCCAGCAGTCCGCCGACAGGCATAGCCAAAAACATTCAGCACTTC. Protein: CASSPPTGIAKNIQHF. The variable domain in full, with the rest retrieved from reference TRBV28 and TRBJ2-4, is DVKVTQSSRYLVKRTGEKVFLECVQDMDHENMFWYRQDPGLGLRLIYFSYDVKMKEKGDIPEGYSVSREKKERFSLILESASTNQTSMYLCASSPPTGIAKNIQHFGAGTRLSVL.

This clonotype was recorded at least ten times. The genes are TRBV12-3 or TRBV12-4 and TRBJ1-2; D gene ambiguous. Between the trimmed V and J ends, which lost 6 bases and 4 bases, there was a span of 18 bases. This CDR3 has 15 residues. CDR3 residues: CASSPTGRALYGYTF. The CDR3 bases are TGTGCCAGCAGCCCGACCGGGAGGGCCCTCTATGGCTACACCTTC.

The rearrangement links TRBV6-5 to TRBJ1-2, with a possible D match to TRBD1 (5 bases). The CDR3 loop spans 13 amino acids. Germline assignment: CDR1 MNHEY and CDR2 SVGAGI. V was cut by 2 bases and J by 5 bases, with 9 bases left in between. In DNA form, the CDR3 reads TGTGCCAGCAGTTACAGGGGAGGATATGGCTACACCTTC. This gives the protein CASSYRGGYGYTF.

In its sample, this clonotype was seen many times. The V and J genes are TRBV6-2 or TRBV6-3 and TRBJ2-2, with a tentative D call TRBD1 (7 bases). V shed 6 bases and J shed 2 bases, with 13 bases lying between them. CDR1 and CDR2 (germline): MNHEY, SVGEGT. The CDR3 runs 15 residues. DNA of the CDR3: TGTGCCAGCAGGCCAGGGGGGCTAAACACCGGGGAGCTGTTTTTT. Translated: CASRPGGLNTGELFF.

The chain combines TRBV7-3 with TRBJ2-6; perhaps TRBD1 as D (7 bases). CDR1 SGHTA and CDR2 FQGTGA come from the germline V gene. The CDR3 has 21 residues. Trimming left V 6 bases short and J 0 bases short, with 27 bases between. The CDR3 here is CASRKLDRWGTQLSGANVLTF. As DNA, the CDR3 is TGTGCCAGCAGAAAACTGGACAGGTGGGGGACTCAACTCTCTGGGGCCAACGTCCTGACTTTC.

Remarks on this clonotype: This may be a read error: a much more frequent sequence differs by one nucleotide. The J gene is TRBJ2-1, the V gene TRBV5-3; D may be TRBD1 or TRBD2 (5 bases each). TRBV5-3 is an open reading frame whose function is uncertain. V was cut by 8 bases and J by 3 bases, with 12 bases left in between. This CDR3 spans 13 amino acids. This CDR3 is CASRRDGYNEQFF. The CDR3 bases are TGTGCCAGCAGACGGGACGGCTACAATGAGCAGTTCTTC.

This clonotype was seen ten or more times. This chain joins TRBV6-2 or TRBV6-3 and TRBJ1-1; D not certain. Germline assignment: CDR1 MNHEY and CDR2 SVGEGT. With 1 base removed from V and 8 bases from J, the gap between germline ends came to 11 bases. The CDR3 covers 13 residues. CDR3 coding DNA: TGTGCCAGCAGTTACTTGGCGACGATGGAAGCTTTCTTT. Translated: CASSYLATMEAFF.

As regards this clonotype: Germline and junction disagree at one end, which may indicate a read error. The chain couples TRBV19 to TRBJ1-3; D possibly corresponds to TRBD1 (5 bases). Germline loops: CDR1 LNHDA, CDR2 SQIVND (reference sequence). The CDR3 contains 14 residues. The CDR3, as DNA: TGTGTCAGTAGTCCTCGACAGTCTGGAAACACCATATATTTT. Residues: CVSSPRQSGNTIYF.

This clonotype has at least ten counts. The chain combines TRBV5-4 with TRBJ2-3; 9 nucleotides match TRBD1. The CDR3 totals 15 residues. V gave up 3 bases and J gave up 2 bases; unmatched junction bases: 4. Germline V gene data show CDR1 as SGHNT and CDR2 as YYREEE (reference sequence). The CDR3 region has the DNA TGTGCCAGCAGCTGGACAGGGGTCTTCACAGATACGCAGTATTTT. It encodes CASSWTGVFTDTQYF.

This clonotype was observed many times. CDR3 amino acids: CASSFRDKNTEAFF. The CDR3 DNA follows: TGTGCCAGCAGCTTCCGGGACAAGAACACTGAAGCTTTCTTT. This chain links TRBV5-4 with TRBJ1-1, with TRBD1 as a possible D gene (6 bases). V gave up 2 bases and J gave up 1 base, with 9 bases separating them. Germline-derived CDR1 and CDR2 are SGHNT and YYREEE (reference sequence). The CDR3 runs 14 residues.

The chain recombines TRBV4-3 with TRBJ2-7; D is perhaps TRBD2 (5 bases). Germline-derived CDR1 and CDR2 are LGHNA and YSLEER. Trimming took 2 bases from V and 2 from J, leaving 13 bases between them. The CDR3 contains 15 residues. CDR3 bases: TGCGCCAGCAGCCAAAGGAGCGGAGCTCCCTACGAGCAGTACTTC. This codes for CASSQRSGAPYEQYF.

The table lists this clonotype with many counts. The V call is TRBV28, the J call TRBJ1-5; tentative D call: TRBD1 (5 bases). The CDR3 has 14 amino acids. Germline V lookup: CDR1 MDHEN, CDR2 SYDVKM. V shed 11 bases and J shed 2 bases, with 16 bases lying between them. CDR3 bases: TGTGCCCTAGCAGTAGGGGTAGGCAATCAGCCCCAGCATTTT. Residues: CALAVGVGNQPQHF.

This clonotype has a handful of counts. CDR3: CASSALLAGGSYEQYF. CDR3 in DNA: TGTGCCAGCAGCGCCCTGCTAGCGGGGGGATCCTACGAGCAGTACTTC. The V gene is TRBV7-9, the J gene TRBJ2-7, with 11 bases identical to TRBD2. This CDR3 has 16 residues. The ends lost 5 bases at V and 1 base at J; junction bases unmatched: 7. From germline, CDR1 is SEHNR and CDR2 FQNEAQ (reference sequence).

This clonotype was found a few times. The chain recombines TRBV5-1 with TRBJ2-5; 12 bases map to TRBD2. J lost 0 bases, V lost 4 bases, and 7 bases had no gene match. From germline, CDR1 is SGHRS and CDR2 YFSETQ. The CDR3 totals 17 residues. The DNA of the CDR3 is TGCGCCAGCAGCCCAGGACTAGCGGGGAGAAACCAAGAGACCCAGTACTTC. Translation: CASSPGLAGRNQETQYF.

This chain joins TRBV7-6 and TRBJ2-1, with a tentative D call TRBD2 (5 bases). In germline, CDR1 is SGHVS, CDR2 FNYEAQ. Trimming stripped 5 bases from V and 6 bases from J, with 20 bases between. The CDR3 sequence is 16 residues long. The CDR3 here is CASSRRTLPPTNEQFF. CDR3 nucleotides: TGTGCCAGCAGCCGACGGACTTTACCCCCCACCAATGAGCAGTTCTTC.

This chain links TRBV7-9 with TRBJ2-3; 13 nucleotides agree with TRBD2. Per the germline V gene, CDR1 is SEHNR and CDR2 is FQNEAQ (reference sequence). J was trimmed by 5 bases and V by 5 bases; bases with no gene match: 7. This CDR3 spans 16 amino acids. The CDR3 DNA follows: TGTGCCAGCAGCACCTGGACTAGCGGGGGTGTAGATACGCAGTATTTT. As protein: CASSTWTSGGVDTQYF.

This chain connects TRBV20-1 to TRBJ2-7; TRBD2 matches 11 bases. This CDR3 region has 17 residues. Germline V gives CDR1 DFQATT, CDR2 SNEGSKA (reference sequence). V dropped 0 bases and J dropped 2; count of bases not matched to a gene: 9. The CDR3, as DNA: TGCAGTGCTAGAGATAGCGGACTAGCGGGCGAGACCTACGAGCAGTACTTC. This codes for CSARDSGLAGETYEQYF.

This clonotype has ten or more counts. The gene calls are TRBV5-4 and TRBJ2-7; possible D gene TRBD1, 6 bases. The CDR3 has 17 amino acids. Looked up from germline, CDR1 is SGHNT and CDR2 is YYREEE (reference sequence). The V and J ends lost 3 bases and 2 bases respectively, with 21 bases between them. The CDR3 here is CASSYTTGSYQAYEQYF. CDR3 nucleotide sequence: TGTGCCAGCAGCTACACCACAGGGTCCTACCAAGCCTACGAGCAGTACTTC.

The chain recombines TRBV20-1 with TRBJ2-2; 11 bases agree with TRBD2. The germline V gene encodes CDR1 DFQATT and CDR2 SNEGSKA (reference sequence). V lost 0 bases, J lost 4 bases, and 4 bases stayed unmatched. This CDR3 spans 16 amino acids. The CDR3 region has the DNA TGCAGTGCTAGAGATAGCGGGAGGGCCCTCACCGGGGAGCTGTTTTTT. This codes for CSARDSGRALTGELFF.

This chain uses TRBV9 with TRBJ2-3, with 8 bases lining up with TRBD2. Trimming at V came to 4 bases and at J to 5 bases, leaving 9 bases not matched to a gene. Germline V lookup: CDR1 SGDLS, CDR2 YYNGEE. CDR3 length: 15 residues. CDR3 in amino acids: CASSPLYGGGDTQYF. CDR3 nucleotides: TGTGCCAGCAGCCCCCTATACGGGGGGGGAGATACGCAGTATTTT.

This chain links TRBV5-6 with TRBJ2-1; either TRBD1 or TRBD2 may supply D (5 bases each). The CDR3 is 15 amino acids. With 4 bases removed from V and 2 bases from J, the gap between germline ends came to 13 bases. The germline V gene encodes CDR1 SGHDT and CDR2 YYEEEE. CDR3 in DNA: TGTGCCAGCAGCACGGCGCAGGGACCCTACAATGAGCAGTTCTTC. Protein: CASSTAQGPYNEQFF.

This clonotype was seen more than once but under ten times. The chain has TRBV4-1 and TRBJ1-1, with D possibly being TRBD1 (6 bases). The CDR3 consists of 14 residues. V was clipped by 2 bases and J by 6 bases, with 13 bases between them. Looked up from germline, CDR1 is MGHRA and CDR2 is YSYEKL. This CDR3 reads CASSQPSGGPEAFF. CDR3 DNA sequence: TGCGCCAGCAGCCAACCCAGCGGGGGCCCTGAAGCTTTCTTT.

The chain links TRBV20-1 to TRBJ1-2; 7 bases map to TRBD1. V was clipped by 1 base and J by 6 bases; unmatched bases: 11. Germline loops: CDR1 DFQATT, CDR2 SNEGSKA (reference sequence). The CDR3 totals 15 residues. The CDR3 sequence is CSARVWRQGIDGYTF. In DNA, the CDR3 is TGCAGTGCTAGAGTTTGGAGACAGGGAATCGATGGCTACACCTTC.

This clonotype was counted at least ten times. The chain is built from TRBV7-9 and TRBJ2-3, with 8 bases fitting TRBD2. Germline CDR1 is SEHNR and CDR2 is FQNEAQ (reference sequence). The CDR3 totals 14 residues. The V gene end was trimmed by 7 bases and the J gene end by 2 bases; junction bases not matched to a gene: 5. CDR3 sequence: CASKSGGLTDTQYF. CDR3 coding DNA: TGTGCCAGCAAGAGCGGGGGCCTCACAGATACGCAGTATTTT.

The chain recombines TRBV29-1 with TRBJ2-1, with 12 bases matching TRBD2. CDR3 length equals 14 residues. Germline CDR1 and CDR2: SQVTM and ANQGSEA. V shed 4 bases and J 8 bases; nucleotides not matched to a gene: 6. The CDR3 DNA reads as TGCAGCGTTGCTAGCGGGAGGGCCTTGGATGAGCAGTTCTTC. Amino acids: CSVASGRALDEQFF.